This TCR beta chain stems from a study of blood T cell repertoires in COVID-19. Study in general: There were acute and convalescent COVID-19 samples, and they came from the United States, Italy and Spain. Nucleic acid was either cDNA or gDNA, and it came from T cells, B-cell-depleted T cells, or PBMCs.

Original processing notes: Amplification of reference gene primers provided the estimated nucleated cell counts. The repertoire was sequenced with immunoSEQ multiplex PCR; TCRdb's copy has only in-frame clones and lacks some. The DNA was the basis for D and trimming; V, J and clone size are from that table. There are 300,000 to 400,000 clones in the sample; 70% to 90% occur only once, and around 7.2% lies in the top ten. The CDR3 runs 16 residues. Germline lookup yields CDR1 SGHRS and CDR2 YFSETQ. Trimming at V came to 4 bases and at J to 6 bases, leaving 9 bases not matched to a gene. The V gene is TRBV5-1, the J gene TRBJ2-3, with TRBD2 matching over 12 bases. This TCR derives from a human donor in a cohort sampled during active COVID-19. Sequencing used peripheral blood. In DNA, the CDR3 is TGCGCCAGCAGCCCCTCGGCTAGCGGGGGGGCTGATACGCAGTATTTT. This codes for CASSPSASGGADTQYF.